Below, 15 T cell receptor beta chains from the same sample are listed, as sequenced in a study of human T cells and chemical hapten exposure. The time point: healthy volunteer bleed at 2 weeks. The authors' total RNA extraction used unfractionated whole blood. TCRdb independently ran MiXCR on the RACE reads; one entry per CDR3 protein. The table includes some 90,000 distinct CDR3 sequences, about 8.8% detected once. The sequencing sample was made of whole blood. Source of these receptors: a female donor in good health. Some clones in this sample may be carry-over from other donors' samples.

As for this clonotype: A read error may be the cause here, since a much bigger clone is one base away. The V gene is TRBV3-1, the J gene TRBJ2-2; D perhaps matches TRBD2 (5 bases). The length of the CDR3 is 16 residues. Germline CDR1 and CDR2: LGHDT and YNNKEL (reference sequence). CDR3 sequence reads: CVSSQDLDSNTGELFF. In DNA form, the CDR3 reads TGTGTCAGCAGCCAAGATTTGGACTCTAACACCGGGGAGCTGTTTTTT.

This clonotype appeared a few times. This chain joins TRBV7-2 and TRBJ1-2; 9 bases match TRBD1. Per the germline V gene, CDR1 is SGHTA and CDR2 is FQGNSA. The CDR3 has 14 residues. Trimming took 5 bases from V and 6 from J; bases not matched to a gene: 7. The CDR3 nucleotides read TGTGCCAGCAGCCTTCTACAGGGGGCCGATGGCTACACCTTC. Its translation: CASSLLQGADGYTF.

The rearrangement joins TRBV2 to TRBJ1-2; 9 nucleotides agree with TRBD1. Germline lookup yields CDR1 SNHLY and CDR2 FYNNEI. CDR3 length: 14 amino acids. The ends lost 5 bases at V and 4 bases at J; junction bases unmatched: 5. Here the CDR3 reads CASSRTGDAYGYTF. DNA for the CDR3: TGTGCCAGCAGTCGGACAGGGGACGCCTATGGCTACACCTTC.

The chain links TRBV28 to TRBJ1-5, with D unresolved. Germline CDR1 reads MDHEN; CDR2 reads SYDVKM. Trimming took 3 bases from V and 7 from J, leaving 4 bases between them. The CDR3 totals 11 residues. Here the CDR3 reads CASSLEQPQHF. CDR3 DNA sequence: TGTGCCAGCAGTTTGGAGCAGCCCCAGCATTTT.

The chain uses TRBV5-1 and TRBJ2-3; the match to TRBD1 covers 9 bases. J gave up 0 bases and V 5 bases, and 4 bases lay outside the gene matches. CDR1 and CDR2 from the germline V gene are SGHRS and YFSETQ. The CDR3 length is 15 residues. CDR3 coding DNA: TGCGCCAGCAGACAGGGGGCGTTAAGCACAGATACGCAGTATTTT. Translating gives CASRQGALSTDTQYF.

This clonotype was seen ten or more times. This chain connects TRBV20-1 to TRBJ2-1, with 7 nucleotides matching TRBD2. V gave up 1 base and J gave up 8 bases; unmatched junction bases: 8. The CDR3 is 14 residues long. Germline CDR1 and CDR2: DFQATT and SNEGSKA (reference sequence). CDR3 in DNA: TGCAGTGCTAGAGGCGGGAGAATATTTGATGAGCAGTTCTTC. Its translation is CSARGGRIFDEQFF.

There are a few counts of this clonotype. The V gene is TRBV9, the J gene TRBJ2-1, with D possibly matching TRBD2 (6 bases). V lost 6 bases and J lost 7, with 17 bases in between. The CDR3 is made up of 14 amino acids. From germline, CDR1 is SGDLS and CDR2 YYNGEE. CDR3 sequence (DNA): TGTGCCAGCAACCGGGACGGCGGGATGAATGAGCAGTTCTTC. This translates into CASNRDGGMNEQFF.

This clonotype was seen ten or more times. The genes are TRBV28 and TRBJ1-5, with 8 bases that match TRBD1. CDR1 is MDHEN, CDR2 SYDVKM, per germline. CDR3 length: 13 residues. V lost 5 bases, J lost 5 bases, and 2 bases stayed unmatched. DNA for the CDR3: TGTGCCAGCAGTCGACAGGGGTATCAGCCCCAGCATTTT. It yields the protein CASSRQGYQPQHF. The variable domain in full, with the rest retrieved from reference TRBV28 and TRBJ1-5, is DVKVTQSSRYLVKRTGEKVFLECVQDMDHENMFWYRQDPGLGLRLIYFSYDVKMKEKGDIPEGYSVSREKKERFSLILESASTNQTSMYLCASSRQGYQPQHFGDGTRLSIL.

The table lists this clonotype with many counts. For the CDR3, the DNA is TGTGCCAGCATGCCCACAGGGGGCGGTGGCTACACCTTC. This sequence encodes CASMPTGGGGYTF. The chain has TRBV27 and TRBJ1-2; 9 bases are shared with TRBD1. The trim removed 7 bases at V and 7 bases at J, leaving 7 bases unmatched. This CDR3 has 13 amino acids. The germline V gene encodes CDR1 MNHEY and CDR2 SMNVEV (reference sequence).

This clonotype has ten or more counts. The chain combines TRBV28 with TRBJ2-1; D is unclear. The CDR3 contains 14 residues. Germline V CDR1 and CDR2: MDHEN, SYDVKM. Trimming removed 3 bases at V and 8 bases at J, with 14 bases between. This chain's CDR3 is CASSLVQGSDEQFF. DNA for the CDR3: TGTGCCAGCAGTTTGGTCCAAGGGTCGGATGAGCAGTTCTTC.

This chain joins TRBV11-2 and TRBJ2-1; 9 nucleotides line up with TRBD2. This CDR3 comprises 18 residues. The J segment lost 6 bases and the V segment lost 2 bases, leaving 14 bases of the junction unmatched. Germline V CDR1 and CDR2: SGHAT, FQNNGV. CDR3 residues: CASSLFSGGGRAGNEQFF. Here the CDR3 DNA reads TGTGCCAGCAGCTTATTTTCGGGCGGCGGGAGGGCCGGCAATGAGCAGTTCTTC.

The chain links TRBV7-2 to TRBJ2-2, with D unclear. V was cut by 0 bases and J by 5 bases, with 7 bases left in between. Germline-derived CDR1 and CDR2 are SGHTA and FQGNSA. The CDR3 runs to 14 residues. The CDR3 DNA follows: TGTGCCAGCAGCTTAGCCGGCAGAACCGGGGAGCTGTTTTTT. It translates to CASSLAGRTGELFF.

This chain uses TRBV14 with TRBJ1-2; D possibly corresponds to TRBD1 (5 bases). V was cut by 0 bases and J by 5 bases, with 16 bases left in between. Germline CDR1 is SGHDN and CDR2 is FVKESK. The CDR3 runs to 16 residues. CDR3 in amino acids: CASSQDQFGTAYGYTF. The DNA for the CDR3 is TGTGCCAGCAGCCAAGATCAATTCGGGACGGCTTATGGCTACACCTTC.

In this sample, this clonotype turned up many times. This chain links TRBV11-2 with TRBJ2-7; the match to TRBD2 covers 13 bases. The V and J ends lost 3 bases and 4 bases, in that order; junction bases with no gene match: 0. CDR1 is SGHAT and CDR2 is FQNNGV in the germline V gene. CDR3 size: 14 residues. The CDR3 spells CASSLGLAGYEQYF. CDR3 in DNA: TGTGCCAGCAGCTTGGGACTAGCGGGGTACGAGCAGTACTTC. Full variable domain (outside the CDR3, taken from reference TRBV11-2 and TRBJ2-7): EAGVAQSPRYKIIEKRQSVAFWCNPISGHATLYWYQQILGQGPKLLIQFQNNGVVDDSQLPKDRFSAERLKGVDSTLKIQPAKLEDSAVYLCASSLGLAGYEQYFGPGTRLTVT.

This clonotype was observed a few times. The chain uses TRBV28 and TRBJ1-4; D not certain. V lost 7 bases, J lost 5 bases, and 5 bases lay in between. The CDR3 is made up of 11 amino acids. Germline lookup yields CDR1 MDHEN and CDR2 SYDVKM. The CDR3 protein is CASTYNEKLFF. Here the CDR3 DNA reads TGTGCCAGCACCTACAATGAAAAACTGTTTTTT.